This T cell receptor (beta chain) was identified during a study of CD4 T cells in relation to SARS-CoV-2 and coronaviruses. For around 11 days, 10^5 sorted CD4+ cells grew with T cell-depleted PBMCs and CEF. As regards this clone: As yet, its antigen is unknown.

The CDR3 extends over 13 amino acids. CDR1 is KGHSH, CDR2 LQKENI, per germline. The V end lost 0 bases, the J end lost 7 bases, and 10 bases lay between the germline ends. Assay used: immunoSEQ multiplex PCR; TCRdb lists only in-frame clones, some missing. The sample lists about 40,000 clones, around 82% occurring once. This TCR derives from an adult with COVID-19. The rearrangement uses TRBV18 and TRBJ2-7, with no clear D. The sequenced sample was naive CD4+ T cells from PBMCs, cultured in vitro. Subset in this sample: naive CD4+ T cells isolated by negative enrichment. DNA of the CDR3: TGTGCCAGCTCACCACCGGATAAGAGGGAGCAGTACTTC. Its protein product is CASSPPDKREQYF.